This is a list of T cell receptor beta chains from one sample in a study of blood T cell repertoires in COVID-19. TCRdb's copy holds only in-frame clones and misses some; the assay was immunoSEQ multiplex PCR. Among some 300,000 clones listed, 85% to 95% were seen once. Sequencing input: PBMCs or T cells enriched from blood (not recorded which). These receptors were collected from a woman aged 30 to 39 who had been exposed to COVID-19. CDR3s include the opening cysteine and the closing phenylalanine or tryptophan. The D gene is left open where the match is weak. Some rows have no size entry. The others give once, few or many, or a class for an expanded clone.

len	d_gene	abundance	j_gene	v_gene	CDR3nt	CDR3aa
14	-	-	TRBJ2-7	TRBV19	TGTGCCAGTATCGTCCCCGAGGAGGGCTACGAGCAGTACTTC	CASIVPEEGYEQYF
14	-	few	TRBJ1-1	TRBV6-1	TGTGCCAGCAGTGAAGTGTACGGGAACACTGAAGCTTTCTTT	CASSEVYGNTEAFF
16	TRBD1	-	TRBJ2-7	TRBV6-5	TGTGCCAGCAGTCACTCCGGAAGACAGGGCTCCTACGAGCAGTACTTC	CASSHSGRQGSYEQYF
12	-	-	TRBJ1-1	TRBV18	TGTGCCAGCTCCGGACGGGGCACTGAAGCTTTCTTT	CASSGRGTEAFF
19	-	-	TRBJ1-2	TRBV21-1	TGTGCCAGCAGCAAAGAGGGCCAGGGCGGGAGGAACGGGTACGATGGCTACACCTTC	CASSKEGQGGRNGYDGYTF
17	TRBD1	-	TRBJ2-3	TRBV18	TGTGCCAGCTCACTCGTGAGCCATACAGGGGACACAGATACGCAGTATTTT	CASSLVSHTGDTDTQYF
14	-	once	TRBJ1-1	TRBV6-5	TGTGCCAGCAGTACGCTACAGGGGAACACTGAAGCTTTCTTT	CASSTLQGNTEAFF
16	TRBD1	-	TRBJ1-4	TRBV7-2	TGTGCCAGCAGCTTAGGAGGACAGGGGGCTTTTGAAAAACTGTTTTTT	CASSLGGQGAFEKLFF
15	-	-	TRBJ2-2	TRBV3-1/TRBV3-2	TGTGCCAGCAGCCAAGCGCGAACTAGCACCGGGGAGCTGTTTTTT	CASSQARTSTGELFF
13	TRBD1	-	TRBJ1-2	TRBV5-1	TGCGCCAGCAGCAGCAGGGGGAGCGAGGGCTACACCTTC	CASSSRGSEGYTF
12	-	-	TRBJ1-5	TRBV20-1	TGCAGTGCTAGTCGGTCGGGTCAGCCCCAGCATTTT	CSASRSGQPQHF
14	-	-	TRBJ1-2	TRBV19	TGTGCCAGTAGTCCGGAGCAGGGGCCCTATGGCTACACCTTC	CASSPEQGPYGYTF
11	-	-	TRBJ2-1	TRBV19	TGTGCCAGTAGTCTATACAATGAGCAGTTCTTC	CASSLYNEQFF
15	-	-	TRBJ2-7	TRBV5-4	TGTGCCAGCAGCTTAGGACTGGACGAAGCCTACGAGCAGTACTTC	CASSLGLDEAYEQYF
15	-	few	TRBJ2-7	TRBV3-1/TRBV3-2	TGTGCCAGCAGCCAAGATCGAGAAGGCGGCTACGAGCAGTACTTC	CASSQDREGGYEQYF
15	-	few	TRBJ2-7	TRBV6-5	TGTGCCAGCAGTTACGTTTCGGACTCTCCGTACGAGCAGTACTTC	CASSYVSDSPYEQYF
14	-	-	TRBJ1-4	TRBV30	TGTGCCTGGAGTGGTGCAGGGAAATATGAAAAACTGTTTTTT	CAWSGAGKYEKLFF
16	-	-	TRBJ1-3	TRBV27	TGTGCCAGCAGTCCCCAACGGGTTCTGACTGGAAACACCATATATTTT	CASSPQRVLTGNTIYF
14	-	-	TRBJ1-2	TRBV29-1	TGCAGCGTTGAAGAACGATCAGGAAAATTGGGCTACACCTTC	CSVEERSGKLGYTF
10	-	-	TRBJ1-3	TRBV6-5	TGTGCCAGCCGAGGGAACACCATATATTTT	CASRGNTIYF
13	TRBD1	-	TRBJ2-1	TRBV24-1	TGTGCCACCAGTGATTTAGGGGGCAGTGAGCAGTTCTTC	CATSDLGGSEQFF
15	TRBD1	-	TRBJ1-2	TRBV7-9	TGTGCCAGCAGCTTTCTCGGGACAGGGAACTATGGCTACACCTTC	CASSFLGTGNYGYTF
14	TRBD1	-	TRBJ2-7	TRBV11-2	TGTGCCAGCAGCTTAGGGACAGGAATCTACGAGCAGTACTTC	CASSLGTGIYEQYF
14	-	-	TRBJ1-4	TRBV5-1	TGCGCCAGCAGCTTTCAGGGGACTAATGAAAAACTGTTTTTT	CASSFQGTNEKLFF
13	TRBD2	-	TRBJ2-5	TRBV19	TGTGCCAGTGGCGGGGGGGCCGGTGAGACCCAGTACTTC	CASGGGAGETQYF
13	-	few	TRBJ1-6	TRBV7-9	TGTGCCAGCAGCTGGAAGGAGGAATCACCCCTCCACTTT	CASSWKEESPLHF
13	-	-	TRBJ1-1	TRBV5-4	TGTGCCAGCAGCCCAGGAGGCCCCACTGAAGCTTTCTTT	CASSPGGPTEAFF
13	-	-	TRBJ2-6	TRBV19	TGTGCCAGTAGTGGGGAGGGGGCCAACGTCCTGACTTTC	CASSGEGANVLTF
16	-	few	TRBJ1-5	TRBV5-6	TGTGCCAGCAGCTCGGGGCGGTGGGGGCTCAATCAGCCCCAGCATTTT	CASSSGRWGLNQPQHF